This T cell receptor beta chain was profiled in a study of blood T cell repertoires in COVID-19. Study information: Whether acute or convalescent, the COVID-19 samples came from the United States, Italy and Spain. T cells, B-cell-depleted T cells, or PBMCs provided the cDNA or gDNA that served as material.

The authors' processing: Amplification from reference gene primers served as the basis for estimated nucleated cell counts. The protocol was immunoSEQ multiplex PCR, while the TCRdb copy is restricted to in-frame clones and leaves out a portion. D and trimming were read from the DNA, whereas the V and J calls and clone size are those reported in that table. This sample has fewer than 300,000 clones; roughly 85% occur once, and the top ten carry less than 15%. The CDR3 is 15 residues long. The V and J ends lost 4 bases and 4 bases respectively, with 13 bases between them. Germline V gene sequence: CDR1 LNHDA, CDR2 SQIVND (reference sequence). This clone was recorded a few times.

The sequencing input was peripheral blood. The clonotype comes from a human donor in a cohort sampled during active COVID-19. This rearrangement joins TRBV19 to TRBJ2-2, with D perhaps matching TRBD1 (6 bases). CDR3 region: CASSTQGRGTGELFF. The CDR3 bases are TGTGCCAGTAGTACACAGGGTAGGGGCACCGGGGAGCTGTTTTTT.